This is a list of T cell receptor beta chains from one sample in a study of blood T cell repertoires in COVID-19. This table comes from immunoSEQ multiplex PCR, and its TCRdb copy is limited to in-frame clones, with some not included. Altogether just over 350,000 clones are present, less than 90% being singletons, with the ten largest covering about 7%. The sample was peripheral blood. These receptor sequences come from a woman aged 60 to 75 with COVID-19, enrolled during active disease. Each CDR3 is given with its conserved first and last residue. A D gene is named only where the DNA matches it firmly. The size entry is marked missing in some rows and otherwise reads once, few, many or a size class.

.	TRBJ2-3	TRBD2	TRBV4-2	TGTGCCAGCAGCCAAGGGACTAGCGGGGAAATCACAGATACGCAGTATTTT	CASSQGTSGEITDTQYF
.	TRBJ2-3	TRBD2	TRBV5-4	TGTGCCAGCAGCTCCCCTAGCGGGGTAGTGGCAGATACGCAGTATTTT	CASSSPSGVVADTQYF
.	TRBJ1-2	TRBD1	TRBV25-1	TGTGCCAGCAGTGAAACCGGGACAGACTACACCTTC	CASSETGTDYTF
few	TRBJ1-1	.	TRBV6-6	TGTGCCAGCAGTACCGGTCGGGTGACAGGTAGGACTGAAGCTTTCTTT	CASSTGRVTGRTEAFF
once	TRBJ2-5	TRBD2	TRBV11-2	TGTGCCAGCAGCTTACGGGGGGGCCCAGGGACCCAGTACTTC	CASSLRGGPGTQYF
.	TRBJ2-2	.	TRBV11-3	TGTGCCAGCAGCGTAGAGTTAGGACAGCAGGGTGTCGGGCGAAGTGGGGAGCTGTTTTTT	CASSVELGQQGVGRSGELFF
.	TRBJ2-1	.	TRBV9	TGTGCCAGCAGCTTTACTAGGGATGAGCAGTTCTTC	CASSFTRDEQFF
.	TRBJ2-1	TRBD2	TRBV5-1	TGCGCCAGCAGCCCGGGAGGTGAGCAGTTCTTC	CASSPGGEQFF
once	TRBJ1-2	.	TRBV9	TGTGCCAGCAGCGACATCTATGGCTACACCTTC	CASSDIYGYTF
.	TRBJ2-1	TRBD2	TRBV9	TGTGCCAGCAGCTCCGGGGGGGTTGCCAATGAGCAGTTCTTC	CASSSGGVANEQFF
.	TRBJ2-5	TRBD2	TRBV30	TGTGCCTGGAGTAAGGGACTAGCGGGGGGGGAGACCCAGTACTTC	CAWSKGLAGGETQYF
once	TRBJ1-1	.	TRBV3-1/TRBV3-2	TGTGCCAGCAGCCAAGATTACCAGACTGAAGCTTTCTTT	CASSQDYQTEAFF
.	TRBJ2-2	.	TRBV5-1	TGCGCCAGCAGCTTCCCTCCGGGACTGAACACCGGGGAGCTGTTTTTT	CASSFPPGLNTGELFF
once	TRBJ2-3	.	TRBV30	TGTGCCTGGAGCACAGGCACTAGCACAGATACGCAGTATTTT	CAWSTGTSTDTQYF
.	TRBJ2-7	TRBD2	TRBV9	TGTGCCAGCAGCCCTAGCGGTTCGTACGAGCAGTACTTC	CASSPSGSYEQYF
.	TRBJ2-1	.	TRBV19	TGTGCCAGTAAGGGGATACACTACAATGAGCAGTTCTTC	CASKGIHYNEQFF
.	TRBJ1-2	.	TRBV5-1	TGCGCCAGCAGCTTGGACCTAAAAACCTATGGCTACACCTTC	CASSLDLKTYGYTF
few	TRBJ1-6	.	TRBV5-4	TGTGCCAGCAGCTTGGAGGCAGGGGATTCACCCCTCCACTTT	CASSLEAGDSPLHF
few	TRBJ2-3	.	TRBV4-2	TGTGCCAGCAGCGACCGCTCGGGGGGCTTAAATACGCAGTATTTT	CASSDRSGGLNTQYF
.	TRBJ2-6	.	TRBV9	TGTGCCAGCAGCGCCCAGGCAGGTCTTACTGGGGCCAACGTCCTGACTTTC	CASSAQAGLTGANVLTF
.	TRBJ2-1	TRBD2	TRBV2	TGTGCCAGCAGCGAGCGGGGGGCCTTCAATGAGCAGTTCTTC	CASSERGAFNEQFF
.	TRBJ2-5	TRBD1	TRBV12-5	TGTGCTAGTGGTTTGGGGGACAGGGGTAGGGAGACCCAGTACTTC	CASGLGDRGRETQYF
.	TRBJ1-4	TRBD1	TRBV6-5	TGTGCCAGCAGTTACGGGTCCGGGACAGGTGAAAAACTGTTTTTT	CASSYGSGTGEKLFF
.	TRBJ2-1	.	TRBV18	TGTGCCAGCTCCCGCGGACTTACTAGCAATGAGCAGTTCTTC	CASSRGLTSNEQFF
.	TRBJ1-5	.	TRBV19	TGTGCCAGTAAGAGAGATAGCAATCAGCCCCAGCATTTT	CASKRDSNQPQHF
.	TRBJ1-1	TRBD1	TRBV2	TGTGCCAGCAGTTTACAGGGGGAGCCTGAAGCTTTCTTT	CASSLQGEPEAFF
.	TRBJ2-7	.	TRBV11-2	TGTGCCAGCAGCTTAGTACACCGGGGTGGGCGCTACGAGCAGTACTTC	CASSLVHRGGRYEQYF
many	TRBJ2-2	TRBD2	TRBV5-1	TGCGCCAGCAGCCTTCCGGGAGGGACCGGGGAGCTGTTTTTT	CASSLPGGTGELFF
.	TRBJ2-1	TRBD2	TRBV10-2	TGCGCCAGCAGTGGGAGACTAGCGGGGGAATCCGGTGAGCAGTTCTTC	CASSGRLAGESGEQFF
.	TRBJ2-3	.	TRBV2	TGTGCCAGCAGTGGGCAGGGTTTAGTAACAGATACGCAGTATTTT	CASSGQGLVTDTQYF
once	TRBJ2-7	.	TRBV27	TGTGCCAGCAGTGCCACAGGGACGAGCTCCTACGAGCAGTACTTC	CASSATGTSSYEQYF
.	TRBJ1-6	TRBD1	TRBV5-5	TGTGCCAGCAGCGCGGGACAGGGTAATTCACCCCTCCACTTT	CASSAGQGNSPLHF
few	TRBJ1-1	TRBD1	TRBV30	TGTGCCTGGGACAGGGGTTCCGTGGCTGAAGCTTTCTTT	CAWDRGSVAEAFF
.	TRBJ1-1	.	TRBV6-6	TGTGCCAGCAGTAACACGGGGTTTCACTTCAAAGGTGAAGCTTTCTTT	CASSNTGFHFKGEAFF
.	TRBJ2-1	TRBD2	TRBV11-3	TGTGCCAGCAGCTTATCCGGGACTACTGAGTTCTTC	CASSLSGTTEFF
few	TRBJ1-5	.	TRBV7-9	TGTGCCAGCAGCTCCGCGGGGGCTCAAGGCAATCAGCCCCAGCATTTT	CASSSAGAQGNQPQHF
.	TRBJ2-1	TRBD2	TRBV4-1	TGCGCCAGCAGCCAACTGAGCGGGGTTGACTACAATGAGCAGTTCTTC	CASSQLSGVDYNEQFF
.	TRBJ2-5	.	TRBV5-1	TGCGCCAGCAGCTGGGCCGGGGTAAACCAAGAGACCCAGTACTTC	CASSWAGVNQETQYF
.	TRBJ2-1	TRBD2	TRBV19	TGTGCCAGTAGTATAGGCGGGGGGCCCTACAATGAGCAGTTCTTC	CASSIGGGPYNEQFF
.	TRBJ2-7	.	TRBV2	TGTGCCAGCACCTTACAGGGATACGAGCAGTACTTC	CASTLQGYEQYF
.	TRBJ1-1	TRBD1	TRBV19	TGTGCCAGTAGTTTGGATTCCCGGACAGGATTATGGGCAATGAACACTGAAGCTTTCTTT	CASSLDSRTGLWAMNTEAFF
once	TRBJ2-7	.	TRBV7-3	TGTGCCAGCAGCTTATTGCAGGGGTCCGAGCAGTACTTC	CASSLLQGSEQYF
.	TRBJ1-3	.	TRBV5-5	TGTGCCAGCAGCTTGGCCGGGAGGGGAACTGGAAACACCATATATTTT	CASSLAGRGTGNTIYF
once	TRBJ2-1	.	TRBV30	TGTGCCTGGAGTGGGGGCCGCTCCTACAATGAGCAGTTCTTC	CAWSGGRSYNEQFF
.	TRBJ1-2	TRBD1	TRBV11-2	TGTGCCAGCAGCTCGTACAGGGGGCGAGGGACGGGCTACACCTTC	CASSSYRGRGTGYTF
.	TRBJ2-7	.	TRBV10-3	TGTGCCATCGGGGGGAACTACGAGCAGTACTTC	CAIGGNYEQYF
.	TRBJ1-1	.	TRBV11-1	TGTGCCAGCAGCTTAGGATGGAGGGGCGGGAACACTGAAGCTTTCTTT	CASSLGWRGGNTEAFF
few	TRBJ1-1	.	TRBV6-5	TGTGCCACGGGACTGGGGGGGAGGACTGAAGCTTTCTTT	CATGLGGRTEAFF
.	TRBJ1-1	TRBD1	TRBV18	TGTGCCAGCTCAACCGGGACAGGTACAGTGAACACTGAAGCTTTCTTT	CASSTGTGTVNTEAFF
.	TRBJ2-3	TRBD2	TRBV5-1	TGCGCCAGCAGCAAAGGGACTAGCGGGGCGGGGGATACGCAGTATTTT	CASSKGTSGAGDTQYF
few	TRBJ1-2	.	TRBV3-1/TRBV3-2	TGTGCCAGCAGTCAAAGCGTATATGGCTACACCTTC	CASSQSVYGYTF
.	TRBJ2-1	TRBD2	TRBV6-5	TGTGCCAGCAGTTACCGAGCGGGGGTGTATTACAATGAGCAGTTCTTC	CASSYRAGVYYNEQFF
few	TRBJ2-7	TRBD2	TRBV7-9	TGTGCCAGCAGCTTAATATTGGTGACTAGCGGGGGCTCCTACGAGCAGTACTTC	CASSLILVTSGGSYEQYF
once	TRBJ2-3	.	TRBV6-2/TRBV6-3	TGTGCCAGCAGTTACTCGGCCAATACGCAGTATTTT	CASSYSANTQYF
.	TRBJ2-5	.	TRBV3-1/TRBV3-2	TGTGCCAGCAGCCATCATCCCGGCGGGTCAGAGTACTTC	CASSHHPGGSEYF
.	TRBJ1-4	.	TRBV5-1	TGCGCCAGCAGCTTAGCCGGGACAAGTAATGAAAAACTGTTTTTT	CASSLAGTSNEKLFF
few	TRBJ2-1	.	TRBV15	TGTGCCACCAGCAGAGATCGGGGTTCCTACAATGAGCAGTTCTTC	CATSRDRGSYNEQFF